This T cell receptor (beta chain) was identified during a study of blood T cell repertoires in COVID-19. Germline loops: CDR1 MDHEN, CDR2 SYDVKM. The CDR3 is 13 amino acids. Recruitment covered fewer than 25 US areas and drew participants whose ages spanned roughly 18 to 100 years. Assignments of participants to cohorts depended upon their own reported clinical history. Per the authors' pipeline: Researchers report that nucleated cell counts were estimated from reference gene primer amplification. Assay used: immunoSEQ multiplex PCR; TCRdb lists only in-frame clones, some missing. V and J calls and clone size follow that table, whereas D and trimming were derived from the DNA. The table shows roughly 260,000 clones, with around 87% occurring only once. To note about this clone: The junction shows a germline mismatch at one end, possibly a read error.

Specimen: PBMCs or T cells enriched from blood (not recorded which). The receptor was derived from a woman aged 25 to 39 with acute COVID-19. The rearrangement links TRBV28 to TRBJ1-1; D ambiguous. The CDR3 loop is CASIEATNPEAFF. CDR3 DNA sequence: TGTGCCAGCATTGAGGCGACGAACCCTGAAGCTTTCTTT.